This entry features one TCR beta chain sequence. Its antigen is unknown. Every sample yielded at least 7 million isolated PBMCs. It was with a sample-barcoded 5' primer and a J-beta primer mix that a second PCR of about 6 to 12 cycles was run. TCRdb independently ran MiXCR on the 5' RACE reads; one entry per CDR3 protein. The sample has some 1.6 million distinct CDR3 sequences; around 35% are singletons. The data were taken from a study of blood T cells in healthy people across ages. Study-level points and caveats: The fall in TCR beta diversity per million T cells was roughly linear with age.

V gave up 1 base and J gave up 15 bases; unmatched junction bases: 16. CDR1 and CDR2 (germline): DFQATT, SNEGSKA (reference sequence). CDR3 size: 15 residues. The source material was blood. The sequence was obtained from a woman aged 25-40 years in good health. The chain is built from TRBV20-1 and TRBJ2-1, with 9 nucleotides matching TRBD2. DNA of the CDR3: TGCAGTGCTAGAGCATCCAGCGGGGGGCCCAACAGCTGGTTCTTC. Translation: CSARASSGGPNSWFF.